This is a list of T cell receptor beta chains from one sample in a study of response to subunit inactivated influenza vaccine. TCRdb redid the calling of the RT-PCR reads with MiXCR, one entry per CDR3 protein. Of about 570,000 distinct CDR3 sequences listed, roughly 10% are singletons. The same data also went into a second study, on T cells expressing NK-cell markers.

Sequenced here: PBMCs from blood, sampled on the day of vaccination. The receptors come from a man aged 45-60 years who received an inactivated influenza vaccine. The CDR3 runs from the conserved cysteine through the conserved F or W. Fields, in order: CDR3 protein, CDR3 DNA, J gene, V gene, clone size, D gene. A D gene is named only where the DNA matches it firmly. Rows may omit the clone size; those that give it use once, few, many or a size class.

CASSFRDEQYF	TGTGCCAGCAGCTTCAGGGACGAGCAGTACTTC	TRBJ2-7	TRBV7-2	many	.
CASSLGGFANTGELFF	TGTGCCAGCAGCCTTGGAGGGTTCGCGAACACCGGGGAGCTGTTTTTT	TRBJ2-2	TRBV3-1	.	.
CASSSPFGVGTDTQYF	TGTGCCAGCAGCTCCCCTTTCGGGGTTGGGACAGATACGCAGTATTTT	TRBJ2-3	TRBV7-2	.	.
CASSQDLQGSYNEQFF	TGTGCCAGCAGCCAAGATCTACAGGGCTCCTACAATGAGCAGTTCTTC	TRBJ2-1	TRBV3-1	few	.
CASSQGTAGYEQYF	TGTGCCAGCAGCCAAGGGACGGCCGGCTACGAGCAGTACTTC	TRBJ2-7	TRBV3-1	few	.
CASSYDRAPSYNEQFF	TGTGCCAGCAGTTACGACAGGGCCCCTTCCTACAATGAGCAGTTCTTC	TRBJ2-1	TRBV7-2	.	TRBD1
CASSLGTPYEQYF	TGCGCCAGCAGCTTGGGGACTCCCTACGAGCAGTACTTC	TRBJ2-7	TRBV5-1	many	.
CASSLTPLTRVKGDTQYF	TGTGCCAGCAGCTTAACCCCCCTGACTAGAGTAAAGGGAGATACGCAGTATTTT	TRBJ2-3	TRBV7-3	.	.
CASSKPGLGNEQFF	TGTGCCAGCAGCAAACCGGGACTCGGAAACGAGCAGTTCTTC	TRBJ2-1	TRBV7-2	many	.
CASSMTGGGYTF	TGTGCCAGCAGTATGACAGGTGGTGGCTACACCTTC	TRBJ1-2	TRBV12-3/TRBV12-4	many	.
CASSGRDNEQFF	TGCGCCAGCAGCGGCAGGGATAATGAGCAGTTCTTC	TRBJ2-1	TRBV5-1	many	.
CASRGPGQGPLGANVLTF	TGTGCCAGCAGGGGTCCGGGACAGGGACCTTTAGGGGCCAACGTCCTGACTTTC	TRBJ2-6	TRBV7-8	few	TRBD1
CASSQSTSGRARYEQYF	TGTGCCAGCAGCCAGAGTACTAGCGGGAGAGCTCGCTACGAGCAGTACTTC	TRBJ2-7	TRBV3-1	.	TRBD2
CASSQDRGTQQETQYF	TGTGCCAGCAGCCAAGACAGGGGGACACAACAAGAGACCCAGTACTTC	TRBJ2-5	TRBV3-1	.	TRBD1
CASRNGQGALNTEAFF	TGTGCCAGCAGAAACGGACAGGGGGCTCTGAACACTGAAGCTTTCTTT	TRBJ1-1	TRBV5-5	few	TRBD1
CASSQDSLLYNEQFF	TGTGCCAGCAGCCAAGATTCACTTCTCTACAATGAGCAGTTCTTC	TRBJ2-1	TRBV3-1	many	.
CASSSRGGRLNTEAFF	TGTGCCAGCAGCTCCCGGGGGGGACGACTGAACACTGAAGCTTTCTTT	TRBJ1-1	TRBV7-2	.	.
CASSNGLAGITDTQYF	TGCGCCAGCAGTAACGGACTAGCGGGGATCACAGATACGCAGTATTTT	TRBJ2-3	TRBV10-1	.	TRBD2
CASSQSSGSYEQYF	TGTGCCAGCAGCCAATCATCAGGGTCCTACGAGCAGTACTTC	TRBJ2-7	TRBV16	few	.
CAWIPGGPVLAKNIQYF	TGTGCCTGGATTCCGGGAGGGCCGGTTCTAGCCAAAAACATTCAGTACTTC	TRBJ2-4	TRBV30	.	TRBD2
CSVERYGETQYF	TGCAGCGTTGAACGGTACGGAGAGACCCAGTACTTC	TRBJ2-5	TRBV29-1	few	.
CAISAMDYTGELFF	TGTGCCATCAGTGCAATGGACTACACCGGGGAGCTGTTTTTT	TRBJ2-2	TRBV10-3	.	.
CASSDHRDSNQPQHF	TGTGCCAGCAGCGACCACCGGGATAGCAATCAGCCCCAGCATTTT	TRBJ1-5	TRBV7-9	.	.
CSAIKGQSLSGANVLTF	TGCAGTGCTATTAAGGGCCAGAGTCTCTCTGGGGCCAACGTCCTGACTTTC	TRBJ2-6	TRBV20-1	.	.
CASSERQSYEQYF	TGTGCCAGCAGTGAACGGCAGTCCTACGAGCAGTACTTC	TRBJ2-7	TRBV2	few	.
CSARVSSGTYEQYF	TGCAGTGCTAGAGTATCTAGCGGTACCTACGAGCAGTACTTC	TRBJ2-7	TRBV20-1	.	TRBD2
CASSPASAKDTQYF	TGTGCCAGCAGCCCGGCTAGCGCCAAAGATACGCAGTATTTT	TRBJ2-3	TRBV5-4	many	.
CASSLGQASDTQYF	TGTGCCAGCAGCTTAGGCCAGGCGTCAGATACGCAGTATTTT	TRBJ2-3	TRBV7-2	.	.